This T cell receptor (beta chain) was captured in a study of cytotoxic CD8 clonotypes in ibrutinib-treated CLL. Across the study: Productive templates per sample averaged 255,043; productive rearrangements, more than 75,000. Findings of the study overall: Starting clonality was above that of age-matched healthy donors and tracked circulating CD8+ T-cell counts.

With regard to this clone: Its matching antigen is unknown.

Clones were read by immunoSEQ multiplex PCR, and TCRdb kept only the in-frame ones, dropping some. This sample has approximately 100,000 clones, with approximately 58% found just once. Trimming cost V 0 bases and J 1 base; bases outside gene matches: 5. CDR1 and CDR2 from the germline V gene are SGHKS and YYEKEE (reference sequence). This CDR3 contains 16 residues. The TCR was taken from a human donor with chronic lymphocytic leukemia. V gene TRBV5-5 combines with J gene TRBJ2-7, with 9 bases aligning to TRBD1. The starting material was PBMCs, obtained after 24 months of ibrutinib treatment. CDR3 coding DNA: TGTGCCAGCAGCTTGGCGGGACAGGGATATTCCTACGAGCAGTACTTC. This translates into CASSLAGQGYSYEQYF.